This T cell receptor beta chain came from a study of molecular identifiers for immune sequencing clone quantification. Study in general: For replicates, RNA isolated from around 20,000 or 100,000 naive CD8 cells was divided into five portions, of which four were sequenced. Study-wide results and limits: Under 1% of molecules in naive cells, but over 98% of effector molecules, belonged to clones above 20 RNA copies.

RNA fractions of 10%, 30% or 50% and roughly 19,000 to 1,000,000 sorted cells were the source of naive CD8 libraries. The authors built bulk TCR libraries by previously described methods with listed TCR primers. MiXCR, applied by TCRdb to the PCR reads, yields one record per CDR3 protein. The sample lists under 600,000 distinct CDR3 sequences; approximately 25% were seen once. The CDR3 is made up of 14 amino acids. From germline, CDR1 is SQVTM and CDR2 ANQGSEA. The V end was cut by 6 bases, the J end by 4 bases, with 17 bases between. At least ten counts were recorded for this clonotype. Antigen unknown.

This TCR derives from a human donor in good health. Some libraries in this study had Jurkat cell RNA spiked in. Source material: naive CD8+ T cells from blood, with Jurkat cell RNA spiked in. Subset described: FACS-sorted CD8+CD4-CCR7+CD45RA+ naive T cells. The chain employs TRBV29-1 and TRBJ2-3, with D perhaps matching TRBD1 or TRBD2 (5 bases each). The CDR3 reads CSVDTGLGPDTQYF. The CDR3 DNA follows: TGCAGCGTCGACACAGGACTGGGACCAGATACGCAGTATTTT.